The sequence of this T cell receptor (beta chain) was determined in a study of beta chain features in type 1 diabetes. General study results and limits: HLA influence on TCRB rearrangement stayed unresolved here.

CD45RO/CCR7/CD25/CD127/CD95/CD27 staining was used to isolate CD4+ naive, central memory, regulatory and stem cell-like memory cells by sorting. The entirety of the isolated RNA underwent reverse transcription, so expressed TCRB transcripts were sequenced. The assay was immunoSEQ multiplex PCR, and TCRdb's table has in-frame clones only and misses some. The data show about 150,000 clones, with about 8.5% seen just once and approximately 0.69% held by the top ten. As concerns this clone: What it binds is not known.

This CDR3 contains 14 residues. With V trimmed by 3 bases and J by 2 bases, 3 bases remained unmatched. Germline lookup yields CDR1 LNHNV and CDR2 YYDKDF (reference sequence). V and J are TRBV15 and TRBJ2-5; 7 bases align to TRBD1. The receptor was isolated from a man between 18 and 35 years old in good health. Sequencing used central memory CD4+ T cells from blood. CDR3 protein: CATSRSQGQETQYF. The DNA for the CDR3 is TGTGCCACCAGCAGGTCACAGGGGCAAGAGACCCAGTACTTC.